The TCR beta chain described here comes from a study of pediatric ulcerative colitis. Looking at the study overall: Ulcerative colitis patients had pancolitis or left-sided colitis, with confirming histology. Study findings and constraints: Compared with controls, ulcerative colitis showed greater blood-rectum clone sharing. Total lymphocyte DNA, not sorted subsets, was the template.

The CDR3 covers 14 residues. Germline V gene data show CDR1 as SGDLS and CDR2 as YYNGEE. V lost 2 bases and J lost 2, with 10 bases in between. One to two pinch biopsies were taken from the rectum during colonoscopy. The assay was run at survey level. Only in-frame clones appear in the TCRdb table, and some are missing; sequencing was by immunoSEQ multiplex PCR. In the table there are about 35,000 clones, about three quarters of which are singletons. A word on this clone: Its target is not known.

The receptor was isolated from a boy between 10 and 17 years old with mild ulcerative colitis. Sequencing was done on a sample of gut tissue. J is TRBJ1-1 and V is TRBV9, with D uncertain. Here the CDR3 reads CASSVNPANTEAFF. The CDR3 DNA is TGTGCCAGCAGCGTTAATCCGGCAAACACTGAAGCTTTCTTT. Supplemented by reference TRBV9 and TRBJ1-1, the full variable domain reads DSGVTQTPKHLITATGQRVTLRCSPRSGDLSVYWYQQSLDQGLQFLIQYYNGEERAKGNILERFSAQQFPDLHSELNLSSLELGDSALYFCASSVNPANTEAFFGQGTRLTVV.